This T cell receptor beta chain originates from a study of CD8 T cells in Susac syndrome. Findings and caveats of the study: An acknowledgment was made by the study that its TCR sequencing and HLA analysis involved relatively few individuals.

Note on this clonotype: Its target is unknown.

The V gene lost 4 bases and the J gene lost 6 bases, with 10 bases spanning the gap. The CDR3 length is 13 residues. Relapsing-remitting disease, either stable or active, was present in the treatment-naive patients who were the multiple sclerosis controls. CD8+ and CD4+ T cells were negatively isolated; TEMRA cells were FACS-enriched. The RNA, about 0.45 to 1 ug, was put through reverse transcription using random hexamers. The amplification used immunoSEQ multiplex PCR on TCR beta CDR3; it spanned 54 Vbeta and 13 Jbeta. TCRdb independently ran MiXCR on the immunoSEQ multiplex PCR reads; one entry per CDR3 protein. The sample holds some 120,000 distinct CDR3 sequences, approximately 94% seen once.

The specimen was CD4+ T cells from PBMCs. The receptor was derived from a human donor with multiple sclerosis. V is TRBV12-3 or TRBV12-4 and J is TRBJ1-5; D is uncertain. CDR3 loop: CASSWEGSQPQHF. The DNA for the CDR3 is TGTGCCAGCAGTTGGGAGGGTAGTCAGCCCCAGCATTTT.